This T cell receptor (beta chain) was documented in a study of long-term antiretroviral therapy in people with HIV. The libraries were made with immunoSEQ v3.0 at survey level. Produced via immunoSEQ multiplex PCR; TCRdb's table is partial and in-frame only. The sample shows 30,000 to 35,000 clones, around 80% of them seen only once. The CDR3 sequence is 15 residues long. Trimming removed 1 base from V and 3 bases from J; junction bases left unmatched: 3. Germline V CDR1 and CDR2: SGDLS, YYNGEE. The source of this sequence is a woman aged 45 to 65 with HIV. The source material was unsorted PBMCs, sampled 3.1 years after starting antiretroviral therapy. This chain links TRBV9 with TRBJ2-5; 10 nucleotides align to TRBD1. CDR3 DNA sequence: TGTGCCAGCAGCGTAAGGACAGGGGGGAAAGAGACCCAGTACTTC. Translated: CASSVRTGGKETQYF.